Shown below are 18 T cell receptor beta chains from a single sample sequenced in a study of T-cell reconstitution after alpha-beta-depleted transplantation in children. The TCRbeta library was prepared with unique molecular identifiers. TCRdb ran MiXCR on the PCR reads and lists one entry per CDR3 protein. This sample carries 200,000 to 250,000 distinct CDR3 sequences, approximately 7% of them seen once, and the ten largest clones take approximately 6%. Sequenced here: PBMCs, sampled before TCRalphabeta/CD19-depleted stem cell transplant. All receptors derive from a boy younger than 10 with acute lymphoblastic leukemia, due to receive a stem cell transplant.

This clonotype was seen at least ten times. V is TRBV7-9 and J is TRBJ1-1; D remains unclear. Trimming took 6 bases from V and 5 from J, leaving 16 bases between them. In germline, CDR1 is SEHNR, CDR2 FQNEAQ (reference sequence). The CDR3 is made up of 14 amino acids. The CDR3 loop is CASRQLDAGTEAFF. The CDR3 DNA reads TGTGCCAGCAGACAACTCGACGCTGGGACTGAAGCTTTCTTT.

This clonotype was recorded many times. The chain uses TRBV14 and TRBJ2-1; a weak D match, TRBD2 (5 bases). The CDR3 runs 15 residues. V gave up 1 base and J gave up 0 bases, with 7 bases separating them. CDR1 is SGHDN, CDR2 FVKESK, per germline. The CDR3 DNA reads TGTGCCAGCAGCCAAGCGGGGAGCTCCTACAATGAGCAGTTCTTC. This sequence encodes CASSQAGSSYNEQFF.

The gene calls are TRBV11-2 and TRBJ2-6; no clear D gene. CDR3 size: 15 residues. CDR1 and CDR2 from the germline V gene are SGHAT and FQNNGV. Trimming removed 2 bases at V and 4 bases at J, with 9 bases between. The CDR3 spells CASSLRRSGANVLTF. As DNA, the CDR3 is TGTGCCAGCAGCTTACGTCGTTCCGGGGCCAACGTCCTGACTTTC.

The chain joins TRBV3-1 to TRBJ2-3; the match to TRBD2 covers 16 bases. Germline V gives CDR1 LGHDT, CDR2 YNNKEL (reference sequence). Losses at the gene ends were 4 bases for V and 0 bases for J; bases not matched to a gene: 13. This CDR3 has 21 amino acids. The CDR3 bases are TGTGCCAGCAGCCCCGACAGGTTCGGGACTAGCGGGAGGGAGAGCACAGATACGCAGTATTTT. It is translated as CASSPDRFGTSGRESTDTQYF.

The chain joins TRBV7-9 to TRBJ2-1; 7 bases match TRBD2. Unmatched junction bases numbered 4, after V lost 3 bases and J lost 2 bases. The germline CDR1 and CDR2 sequences are SEHNR and FQNEAQ (reference sequence). CDR3 size: 15 residues. CDR3: CASSLSGGTYNEQFF. CDR3 DNA: TGTGCCAGCAGCTTGTCCGGGGGGACCTACAATGAGCAGTTCTTC.

There are many counts of this clonotype. This chain links TRBV21-1 with TRBJ2-1; the D call of TRBD2 is as the table states it, not checked on the DNA. TRBV21-1 is listed as a pseudogene. CDR3 length equals 17 residues. CDR3 sequence: CASTPEGGGADHNEQFF. For the CDR3, the DNA is TGTGCCAGCACCCCTGAGGGCGGGGGGGCCGACCACAATGAGCAGTTCTTC.

This chain connects TRBV11-1 to TRBJ2-1, with TRBD1 matching 8 bases. V was clipped by 1 base and J by 9 bases; unmatched bases: 14. The CDR3 sequence is 17 residues long. The germline V gene has CDR1 SGHAT and CDR2 FQDESV (reference sequence). The CDR3 is CASSLGSTGGSSGEQFF. In DNA, the CDR3 is TGTGCCAGCAGCTTAGGTTCAACAGGGGGGTCTTCCGGTGAGCAGTTCTTC.

This clonotype has just a few counts. This chain links TRBV5-1 with TRBJ1-2; D may be TRBD1 (5 bases). The CDR3 spans 14 residues. V lost 0 bases to trimming and J lost 6 bases, with 12 bases between them. Germline CDR1 reads SGHRS; CDR2 reads YFSETQ. The CDR3 loop reads CASSLAWGLDGYTF. For the CDR3, the DNA is TGCGCCAGCAGCTTGGCATGGGGCTTGGATGGCTACACCTTC.

This clonotype has a count of ten or more. This rearrangement joins TRBV5-6 to TRBJ2-5, with D perhaps matching TRBD1 or TRBD2 (5 bases each). The CDR3 is 16 residues long. The ends were cut back, 6 bases at V and 4 bases at J, with 22 bases in the middle. Germline CDR1 SGHDT, CDR2 YYEEEE. The CDR3 DNA reads TGTGCCAGCACCCTATCCCGGGACCCCGTTGGAGAGACCCAGTACTTC. Protein sequence: CASTLSRDPVGETQYF.

There are many counts of this clonotype. The CDR3 DNA follows: TGCAGCGGCATGCGGGGTAGGTCCTACAATGAGCAGTTCTTC. Encoded protein: CSGMRGRSYNEQFF. The rearrangement links TRBV29-1 to TRBJ2-1, with a tentative D call TRBD2 (6 bases). Germline V gene lookup returns CDR1 SQVTM and CDR2 ANQGSEA. The CDR3 contains 14 residues. The V and J ends lost 7 bases and 1 base respectively, with 14 bases between them.

This clonotype was seen repeatedly, ten times or more. The chain uses TRBV7-2 and TRBJ1-2; the D gene is possibly TRBD1 (5 bases). The CDR3 contains 14 residues. V lost 3 bases to trimming and J lost 7 bases, with 15 bases between them. Germline lookup yields CDR1 SGHTA and CDR2 FQGNSA. For the CDR3, the DNA is TGTGCCAGCAGCTTGTCCGGGACCCCCGGTGGCTACACCTTC. Protein product: CASSLSGTPGGYTF.

This chain links TRBV7-2 with TRBJ2-3; the D gene is possibly TRBD2 (6 bases). The CDR3 length is 15 residues. Germline V CDR1 and CDR2: SGHTA, FQGNSA. Trimming took 7 bases from V and 0 from J, leaving 14 bases between them. The CDR3 is CASTRTGTSTDTQYF. CDR3 in DNA: TGTGCCAGCACCCGAACCGGGACTAGCACAGATACGCAGTATTTT.

The chain combines TRBV6-5 with TRBJ2-3; the D is unclear. Germline V gene lookup returns CDR1 MNHEY and CDR2 SVGAGI. Trimming removed 0 bases at V and 1 base at J, with 8 bases between. The CDR3 is made up of 15 amino acids. In nucleotides, the CDR3 is TGTGCCAGCAGTTACTCCCCAGGAGGCACAGATACGCAGTATTTT. Its protein is CASSYSPGGTDTQYF.

This chain joins TRBV7-6 and TRBJ2-3; D tentatively fits TRBD1 or TRBD2 (6 bases each). CDR3 length: 16 amino acids. Looked up from germline, CDR1 is SGHVS and CDR2 is FNYEAQ. Deletions cut 1 base from V and 2 bases from J, with 13 bases between. CDR3 residues: CASSLGGARNTDTQYF. Written as DNA, the CDR3 is TGTGCCAGCAGCTTAGGGGGGGCGAGGAACACAGATACGCAGTATTTT.

This clonotype was recorded many times. The genes are TRBV28 and TRBJ1-2; 8 bases are shared with TRBD1. The junction had 11 bases not matched to a gene; V was cut back by 10 bases and J by 7 bases. Germline V lookup: CDR1 MDHEN, CDR2 SYDVKM. The CDR3 loop spans 13 amino acids. The CDR3 sequence is CATVLQGAGGYTF. DNA of the CDR3: TGTGCCACCGTCCTCCAGGGGGCAGGTGGCTACACCTTC.

This clonotype occurred many times. The chain combines TRBV7-8 with TRBJ2-1; 9 nucleotides align to TRBD2. The CDR3 length is 15 residues. Germline CDR1 and CDR2: SGHVS and FQNEAQ. V lost 2 bases and J lost 7; bases outside the gene matches: 6. The CDR3 protein is CASSLTAGGGNEQFF. The CDR3 DNA reads as TGTGCCAGCAGCTTAACAGCGGGGGGTGGAAATGAGCAGTTCTTC.

This chain links TRBV6-5 with TRBJ1-2; a weak D match, TRBD1 (5 bases). V dropped 4 bases and J dropped 2 bases, with 20 bases sitting between them. The CDR3 covers 17 residues. Germline CDR1 MNHEY, CDR2 SVGAGI. The CDR3 coding sequence is TGTGCCAGCAGTTTTCTTTCCGGGACGGCCAGAAACTATGGCTACACCTTC. Translation gives CASSFLSGTARNYGYTF.

This chain joins TRBV7-2 and TRBJ2-6; no firm D call. There are 17 residues in the CDR3. Trimming removed 1 base at V and 0 bases at J, with 10 bases between. CDR1 and CDR2 (germline): SGHTA, FQGNSA. The CDR3 DNA follows: TGTGCCAGCAGCTTAGAGCTCAGGAGCTCTGGGGCCAACGTCCTGACTTTC. As protein: CASSLELRSSGANVLTF.